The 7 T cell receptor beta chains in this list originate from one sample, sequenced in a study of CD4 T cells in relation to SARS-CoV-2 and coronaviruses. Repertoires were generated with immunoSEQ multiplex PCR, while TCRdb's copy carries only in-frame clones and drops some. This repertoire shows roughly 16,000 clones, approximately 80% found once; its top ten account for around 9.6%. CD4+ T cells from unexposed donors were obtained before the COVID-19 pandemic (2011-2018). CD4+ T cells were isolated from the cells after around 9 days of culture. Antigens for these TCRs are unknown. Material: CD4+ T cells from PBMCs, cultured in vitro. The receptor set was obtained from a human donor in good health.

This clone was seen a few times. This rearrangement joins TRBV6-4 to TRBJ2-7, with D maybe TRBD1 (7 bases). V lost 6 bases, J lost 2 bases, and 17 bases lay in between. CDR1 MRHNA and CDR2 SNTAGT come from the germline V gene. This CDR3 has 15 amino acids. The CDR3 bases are TGTGCCAGCAGATTTTTGGCAGGGGGGACCTACGAGCAGTACTTC. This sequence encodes CASRFLAGGTYEQYF.

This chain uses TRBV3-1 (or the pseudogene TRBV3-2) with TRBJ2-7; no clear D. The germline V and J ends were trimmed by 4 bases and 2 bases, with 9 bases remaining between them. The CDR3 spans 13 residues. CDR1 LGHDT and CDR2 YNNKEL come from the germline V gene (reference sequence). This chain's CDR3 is CASSLGETYEQYF. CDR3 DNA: TGTGCCAGCAGCCTTGGGGAAACCTACGAGCAGTACTTC.

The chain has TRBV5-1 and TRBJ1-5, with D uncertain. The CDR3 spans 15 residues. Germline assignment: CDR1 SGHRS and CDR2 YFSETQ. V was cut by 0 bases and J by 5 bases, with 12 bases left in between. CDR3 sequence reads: CASSLVSGTHQPQHF. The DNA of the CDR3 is TGCGCCAGCAGCTTGGTCTCGGGAACCCATCAGCCCCAGCATTTT.

The CDR3 loop reads CASSPVANLAQYF. CDR3 sequence (DNA): TGTGCCAGCAGCCCCGTCGCTAATTTAGCGCAGTATTTT. The chain couples TRBV14 to TRBJ2-3, with no clear D. Trimming pared 4 bases from V and 10 bases from J, leaving 15 bases between. The germline V gene has CDR1 SGHDN and CDR2 FVKESK. This CDR3 has 13 amino acids.

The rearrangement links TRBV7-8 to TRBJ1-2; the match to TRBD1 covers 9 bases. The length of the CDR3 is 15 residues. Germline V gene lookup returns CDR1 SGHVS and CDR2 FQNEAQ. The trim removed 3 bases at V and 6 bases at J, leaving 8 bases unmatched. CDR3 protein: CASSFTRDRAHGYTF. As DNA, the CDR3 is TGTGCCAGCAGCTTCACTCGGGACAGGGCACATGGCTACACCTTC. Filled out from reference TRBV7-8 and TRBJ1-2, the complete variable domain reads GAGVSQSPRYKVAKRGQDVALRCDPISGHVSLFWYQQALGQGPEFLTYFQNEAQLDKSGLPSDRFFAERPEGSVSTLKIQRTQQEDSAVYLCASSFTRDRAHGYTFGSGTRLTVV.

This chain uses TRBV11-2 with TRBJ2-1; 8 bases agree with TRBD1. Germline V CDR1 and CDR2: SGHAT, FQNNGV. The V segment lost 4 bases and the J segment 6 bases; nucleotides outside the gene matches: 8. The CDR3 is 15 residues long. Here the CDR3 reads CASSYFRDRTNEQFF. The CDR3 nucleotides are TGTGCCAGCAGCTATTTCAGGGACAGGACCAATGAGCAGTTCTTC.

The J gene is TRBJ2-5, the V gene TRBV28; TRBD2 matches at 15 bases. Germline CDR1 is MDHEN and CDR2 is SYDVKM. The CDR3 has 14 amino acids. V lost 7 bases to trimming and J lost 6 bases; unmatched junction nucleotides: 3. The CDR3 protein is CASTGLAGGKTQYF. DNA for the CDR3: TGTGCCAGCACCGGACTAGCGGGAGGGAAGACCCAGTACTTC.